The clone carrying this T cell receptor beta chain has ten or more counts. Volunteers attending a blood bank in Maryland, USA, served as healthy controls. V gave up 5 bases and J gave up 9 bases, with 19 bases separating them. Germline CDR1 and CDR2: MNHNS and SASEGT. This CDR3 has 15 amino acids. This specimen comes from a study of neurological immune-mediated disorders. TCRdb analysed the 5' RACE reads with MiXCR anew, one entry per CDR3 protein. The sample holds roughly 80,000 distinct CDR3 sequences; roughly 18% are singletons and the top ten take roughly 15%. The specimen was PBMCs. This chain uses TRBV6-1 with TRBJ2-2; weak D call: TRBD1 (6 bases). The clonotype was recovered from a woman aged 35 to 49 in good health. Written as DNA, the CDR3 is TGTGCCAGCAGTCCCACCCTTAATACAGGGCGGGAGCTGTTTTTT. It specifies CASSPTLNTGRELFF.